The clone carrying this TCR beta chain was recorded at least ten times. Per the germline V gene, CDR1 is SGHTA and CDR2 is FQGNSA. Trimming stripped 2 bases from V and 7 bases from J, with 8 bases between. The CDR3 has 12 amino acids. The data originate from a study of regulatory T cells in long-lasting Graves disease. Time point indicated: newly diagnosed GD, antithyroid drugs for less than 3 months. From RNA extracted from PBMCs, the TCR library was made. The authors built TCR beta libraries using iRepertoire HTBI primers and Arm-PCR of CDR3 regions. A single record per CDR3 protein comes from TCRdb applying MiXCR to the multiplex PCR reads. The table includes about 540,000 distinct CDR3 sequences, 13% detected once. This sample also belongs to another study, concerning T cells in Graves' hyperthyroidism and ophthalmopathy. That report notes: The TCR CDR3 first-round RT-PCR relied on the HTBI primer set.

V is TRBV7-2 and J is TRBJ2-5; perhaps TRBD2 as D (5 bases). This receptor was obtained from a man between 25 and 39 years old with Graves disease. Material: peripheral blood mononuclear cells (PBMCs), obtained at new diagnosis, from a patient treated with antithyroid drugs. The CDR3 bases are TGTGCCAGCAGCTTACCAGGAGGGACCCAGTACTTC. This encodes CASSLPGGTQYF.